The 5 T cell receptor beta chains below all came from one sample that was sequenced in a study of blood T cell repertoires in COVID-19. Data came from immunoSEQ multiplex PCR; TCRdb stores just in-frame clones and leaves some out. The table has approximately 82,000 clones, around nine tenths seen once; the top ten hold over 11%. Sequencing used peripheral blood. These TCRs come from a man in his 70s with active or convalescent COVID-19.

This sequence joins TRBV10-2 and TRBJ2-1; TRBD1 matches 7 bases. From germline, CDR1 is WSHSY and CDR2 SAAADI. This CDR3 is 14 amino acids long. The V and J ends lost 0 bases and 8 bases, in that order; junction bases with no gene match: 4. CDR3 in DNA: TGCGCCAGCAGTGAGTCGACAGGGCGGGATGAGCAGTTCTTC. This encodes CASSESTGRDEQFF.

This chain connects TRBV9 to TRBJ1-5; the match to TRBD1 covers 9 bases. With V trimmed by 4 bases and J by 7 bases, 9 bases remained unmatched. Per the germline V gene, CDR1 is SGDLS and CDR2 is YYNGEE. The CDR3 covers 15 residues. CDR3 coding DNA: TGTGCCAGCAGCCCCTCAACAGGGGGCAGCCAGCCCCAGCATTTT. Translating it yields CASSPSTGGSQPQHF.

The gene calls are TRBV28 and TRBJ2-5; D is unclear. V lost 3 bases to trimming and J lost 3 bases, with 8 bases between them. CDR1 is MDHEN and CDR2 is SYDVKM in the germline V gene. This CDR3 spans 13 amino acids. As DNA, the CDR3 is TGTGCCAGCAGTTTGTTCAGAAAAGAGACCCAGTACTTC. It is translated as CASSLFRKETQYF.

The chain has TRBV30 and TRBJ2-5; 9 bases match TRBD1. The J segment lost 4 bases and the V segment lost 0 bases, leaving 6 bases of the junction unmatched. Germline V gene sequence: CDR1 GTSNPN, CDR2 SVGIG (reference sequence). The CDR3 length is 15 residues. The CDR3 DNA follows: TGTGCCTGGAGTGTTGGTGGGACAGGGCGAGAGACCCAGTACTTC. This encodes CAWSVGGTGRETQYF.

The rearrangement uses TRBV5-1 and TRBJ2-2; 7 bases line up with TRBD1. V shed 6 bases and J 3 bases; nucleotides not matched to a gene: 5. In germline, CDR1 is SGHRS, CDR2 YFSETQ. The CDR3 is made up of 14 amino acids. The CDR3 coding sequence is TGCGCCAGCATCGGGACAGCTGACACCGGGGAGCTGTTTTTT. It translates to CASIGTADTGELFF.